The clone carrying this T cell receptor beta chain was detected a few times. The antigen is undetermined. TCRdb re-called the reads with MiXCR, one entry per CDR3 protein. There are fewer than 1,000,000 distinct CDR3 sequences in the sample; around 31% occur only once, and more than 12% lies in the top ten. V lost 4 bases, J lost 7 bases, and 17 bases lay in between. The CDR3 is made up of 14 amino acids. Germline V gene lookup returns CDR1 SEHNR and CDR2 FQNEAQ (reference sequence). The source of the sample is a study of T cell repertoires in cytomegalovirus infection. Looking at the study overall: Well-studied HLA-B-restricted epitopes and recently identified HLA-C-restricted epitopes of CMV were both used in the study.

Overall study results and limits: Adding up the frequency of public TCR beta families identified people who carried CMV plus the relevant HLA.

The origin of this receptor is a human donor in good health (CMV status not recorded). Some clones in this sample may be carry-over from other donors' samples. V gene TRBV7-9 combines with J gene TRBJ2-7; a possible D gene is TRBD1 (5 bases). Source: cultured CD8+ T cells from PBMCs, taken from culture after CMV antigen stimulation. The chain's CDR3 is CASSSSTGHPEQYV. The CDR3 coding sequence is TGTGCCAGCAGCTCCTCAACCGGACATCCTGAGCAGTACGTC.